This T cell receptor (beta chain) was identified during a study of cytomegalovirus exposure and HLA in healthy donors. A multiplex PCR was run with 60 Vbeta primers and 13 Jbeta primers. Sequencing used immunoSEQ multiplex PCR; TCRdb keeps in-frame clones, though not all of them. Here the sample spans 150,000 or so clones, 60% to 80% being singletons. The CDR3 extends over 14 amino acids. V dropped 8 bases and J dropped 7 bases, with 17 bases sitting between them. Germline V gene lookup returns CDR1 KGHSH and CDR2 LQKENI. About this clone itself: The target antigen is unknown.

Findings of the study overall: An ancestry cluster, one associated with Asian ancestry, reportedly showed fewer N-insertions than the roughly 700-donor mean in a later analysis. Data from an earlier analysis indicated that most TCR beta V segments were productive either about 87% or about 30% of the time.

Material: PBMCs. This rearrangement joins TRBV18 to TRBJ1-4; possible D gene TRBD1, 5 bases. The clonotype was recovered from a female donor in good health and CMV-seronegative. This CDR3 reads CASHGQGTSEKLFF. DNA for the CDR3: TGTGCCAGCCACGGGCAGGGAACGAGTGAAAAACTGTTTTTT. The full variable domain, completed using reference TRBV18 and TRBJ1-4, is NAGVMQNPRHLVRRRGQEARLRCSPMKGHSHVYWYRQLPEEGLKFMVYLQKENIIDESGMPKERFSAEFPKEGPSILRIQQVVRGDSAAYFCASHGQGTSEKLFFGSGTQLSVL.